This record covers a single T cell receptor (beta chain). These data come from a study of T cell changes during pregnancy in multiple sclerosis. The table came from immunoSEQ multiplex PCR; TCRdb's copy has only in-frame clones and leaves some out. The data contain about 44,000 clones, 80% to 95% of them seen just once; the ten biggest clones take up under 0.75%. The CDR3 length is 14 residues. The V end was cut by 0 bases, the J end by 4 bases, with 7 bases between. Germline V gene data show CDR1 as LGHNA and CDR2 as YSLEER. The source of this sequence is a female donor with multiple sclerosis, enrolled in a pregnancy study. The V gene is TRBV4-3, the J gene TRBJ1-5; tentatively, D is TRBD1 (5 bases). This specimen consisted of CD4+ T cells from peripheral blood mononuclear cells, obtained before pregnancy. CDR3 in DNA: TGCGCCAGCAGCCAAGAGGGGGGTAATCAGCCCCAGCATTTT. Translating it yields CASSQEGGNQPQHF.